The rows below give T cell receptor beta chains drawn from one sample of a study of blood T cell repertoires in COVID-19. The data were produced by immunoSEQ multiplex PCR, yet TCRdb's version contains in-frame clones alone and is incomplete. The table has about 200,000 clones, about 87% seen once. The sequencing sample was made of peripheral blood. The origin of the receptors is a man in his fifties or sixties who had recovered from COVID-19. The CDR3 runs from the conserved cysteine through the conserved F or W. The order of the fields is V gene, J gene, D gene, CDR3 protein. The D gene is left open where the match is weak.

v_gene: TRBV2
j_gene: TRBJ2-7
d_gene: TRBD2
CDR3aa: CASSEAPGGGYEQYF

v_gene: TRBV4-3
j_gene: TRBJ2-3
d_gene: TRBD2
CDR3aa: CASSPPRAAGGEIRTDTQYF

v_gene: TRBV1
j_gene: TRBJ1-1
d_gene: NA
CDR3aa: CTNGDTEAFF

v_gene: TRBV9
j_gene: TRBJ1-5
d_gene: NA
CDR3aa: CASSGDAAGQPQHF

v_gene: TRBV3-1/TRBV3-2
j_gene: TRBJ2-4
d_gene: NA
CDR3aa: CASSAQAGAKNIQYF

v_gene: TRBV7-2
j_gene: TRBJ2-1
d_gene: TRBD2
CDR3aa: CASSAGLAGGYNEQFF

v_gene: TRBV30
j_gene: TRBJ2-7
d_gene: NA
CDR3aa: CAWTSVSYEQYF

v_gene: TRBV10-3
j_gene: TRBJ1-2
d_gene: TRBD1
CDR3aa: CAISKDRGKANYGYTF

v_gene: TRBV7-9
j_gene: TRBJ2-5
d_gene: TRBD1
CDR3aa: CASSWRQGARETQYF

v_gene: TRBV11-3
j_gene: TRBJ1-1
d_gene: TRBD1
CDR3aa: CASSLDGTVEAFF

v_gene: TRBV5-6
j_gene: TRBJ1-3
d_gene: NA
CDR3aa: CASSFDSGGNTIYF

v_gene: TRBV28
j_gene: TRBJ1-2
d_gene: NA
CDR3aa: CATPTLPGGNGYTF

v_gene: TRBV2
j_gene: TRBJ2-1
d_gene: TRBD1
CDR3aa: CASRDRGEDEQFF

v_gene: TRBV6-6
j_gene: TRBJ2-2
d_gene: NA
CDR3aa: CASSQGGITGELFF

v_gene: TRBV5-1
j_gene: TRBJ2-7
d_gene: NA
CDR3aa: CASSRDNYEQYF

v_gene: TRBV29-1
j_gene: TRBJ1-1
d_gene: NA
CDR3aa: CSVERVGAEAFF

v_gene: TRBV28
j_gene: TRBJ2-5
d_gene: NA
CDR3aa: CASTTVGRETQYF

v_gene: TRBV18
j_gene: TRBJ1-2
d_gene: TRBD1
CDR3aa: CASSPARGRGNYGYTF

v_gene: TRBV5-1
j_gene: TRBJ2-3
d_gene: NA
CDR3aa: CASSPPGSTSTDTQYF

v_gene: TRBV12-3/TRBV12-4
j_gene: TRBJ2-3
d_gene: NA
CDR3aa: CASSRGTDTQYF

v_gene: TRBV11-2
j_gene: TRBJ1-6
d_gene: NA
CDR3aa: CASSLKATGSPLHF

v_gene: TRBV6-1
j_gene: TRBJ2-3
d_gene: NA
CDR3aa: CASSEEILRESTDTQYF